This is a list of T cell receptor beta chains from one sample in a study of shared T cell receptors in the human thymus. Sequencing was performed with immunoSEQ multiplex PCR; in TCRdb, only in-frame clones are kept and a portion is missing. The sample holds 700,000 or so clones, around 85% seen once. The same data also went into a second study, on human thymus T cells.

Source material: thymocytes. Receptors originate from a girl less than two years old with a congenital heart defect. CDR3s include the opening cysteine and the closing phenylalanine or tryptophan. Fields, in order: clone size, V gene, J gene, D gene, CDR3 DNA, CDR3 protein. The D gene is left open where the match is weak. The size field is filled for only some rows; it gives once, few, many or a size class.

NA	TRBV7-2	TRBJ1-4	TRBD1	TGTGCCAGCAGCTTAGCGGGACAGATTAATGAAAAACTGTTTTTT	CASSLAGQINEKLFF
NA	TRBV7-4	TRBJ1-4	NA	TGTGCCAGCAGCCCCTCTACCACTAATGAAAAACTGTTTTTT	CASSPSTTNEKLFF
NA	TRBV6-6	TRBJ2-6	NA	TGTGCCAGCTCGGATACGAGGGCAGGGGCCAACGTCCTGACTTTC	CASSDTRAGANVLTF
NA	TRBV28	TRBJ1-2	TRBD1	TGTGCCATCAGGGGGGGGGTCAAACCTAACTATGGCTACACCTTC	CAIRGGVKPNYGYTF
NA	TRBV14	TRBJ1-2	TRBD1	TGTGCCAGCAGCCAAGATCCCAGGGGGCGGCACTATGGCTACACCTTC	CASSQDPRGRHYGYTF
NA	TRBV2	TRBJ2-5	NA	TGTGCCAGCTACCCGACCTTGAGGCTGGAGACCCAGTACTTC	CASYPTLRLETQYF
NA	TRBV15	TRBJ1-3	NA	TGTGCCACCAGCAGAGGACAGGTCTACTCTGGAAACACCATATATTTT	CATSRGQVYSGNTIYF
NA	TRBV5-4	TRBJ2-7	TRBD1	TGTGCCAGCAGCGCCCGGGGGACAGGGAATTACGAGCAGTACTTC	CASSARGTGNYEQYF
NA	TRBV12-5	TRBJ2-1	TRBD2	TGTGCTAGTGGTCGAAGCGGGGGGCTTCCTCAAATTGATGAGCAGTTCTTC	CASGRSGGLPQIDEQFF
NA	TRBV29-1	TRBJ2-1	NA	TGCAGCGTTCCGACCGGGAACCCGCGGTATTTGCGTTACAATGAGCAGTTCTTC	CSVPTGNPRYLRYNEQFF
NA	TRBV28	TRBJ1-6	TRBD1	TGTGCCAGCAGAGGGGGCGAAGGGTATAATTCACCCCTCCACTTT	CASRGGEGYNSPLHF
NA	TRBV9	TRBJ1-2	TRBD1	TGTGCCAGCAGCACCCGGACAGGGACTAACTATGGCTACACCTTC	CASSTRTGTNYGYTF
NA	TRBV5-8	TRBJ1-5	TRBD1	TGTGCCAGCAGCTGGGGACAGCTGGGGAATCAGCCCCAGCATTTT	CASSWGQLGNQPQHF
NA	TRBV28	TRBJ1-5	TRBD1	TGTGCCAGGCTGGACAGGGGGTTATTTCAGCCCCAGCATTTT	CARLDRGLFQPQHF
few	TRBV6-1	TRBJ2-5	NA	TGTGCCAGCAGTGAAGAGAACAGACAAGAGACCCAGTACTTC	CASSEENRQETQYF
NA	TRBV19	TRBJ1-6	NA	TGTGCCAGTAGTATAGTTTGGGACACCTATAATTCACCCCTCCACTTT	CASSIVWDTYNSPLHF
NA	TRBV6-1	TRBJ1-2	TRBD1	TGTGCCAGCAGTGAAGGTGGGACAGGGACCCATTATGGCTACACCTTC	CASSEGGTGTHYGYTF
NA	TRBV5-4	TRBJ2-7	TRBD1	TGTGCCAGCAGCGGACAGGGGGGCGAGCAGTACTTC	CASSGQGGEQYF
few	TRBV6-1	TRBJ1-2	NA	TGTGCCAGCAACAACCCACAGGGTTTCTATGGCTACACCTTC	CASNNPQGFYGYTF
NA	TRBV6-6	TRBJ2-7	NA	TGTGCCAGCAGTTACTCGTTACTAGGGTACGAGCAGTACTTC	CASSYSLLGYEQYF
NA	TRBV6-5	TRBJ1-5	NA	TGTGCCAGCGGTACTAGTAGTTTAAATCAGCCCCAGCATTTT	CASGTSSLNQPQHF
NA	TRBV27	TRBJ2-7	TRBD2	TGTGCCAGCAGTTCACTAGCGGGTTACGAGCAGTACTTC	CASSSLAGYEQYF
NA	TRBV27	TRBJ1-4	NA	TGTGCCAGCAGTCCCCCGACAGGTTCTCGGCTGTTTTTT	CASSPPTGSRLFF
NA	TRBV5-3	TRBJ2-4	NA	TGTGCCAGAAGCTTACAGCCAAACATTCAGTACTTC	CARSLQPNIQYF
NA	TRBV6-1	TRBJ1-5	NA	TGTGCCAGCAGTGAACCACGGACAGTACTTATCCCCAATCAGCCCCAGCATTTT	CASSEPRTVLIPNQPQHF
NA	TRBV6-6	TRBJ2-7	TRBD2	TGTGCCAGCAGTTCCCCAGCGGGGGGGCCCTACGAGCAGTACTTC	CASSSPAGGPYEQYF
NA	TRBV6-5	TRBJ2-7	NA	TGTGCCAGCAGTTACTCCTCGCGGGGCGAGCAGTACTTC	CASSYSSRGEQYF
NA	TRBV5-8	TRBJ1-5	NA	TGTGCCAGCAGCTTGGCGGCATTTTACCGACAGGAATATATACAGCCCCAGCATTTT	CASSLAAFYRQEYIQPQHF
NA	TRBV4-1	TRBJ2-7	TRBD2	TGCGCCAGCAGCCAGGGGGTAAGCGGGGTGTATTCCTACGAGCAGTACTTC	CASSQGVSGVYSYEQYF
NA	TRBV28	TRBJ1-6	TRBD1	TGTGCCAGCAGTCCCCAACCGGGACAGGGGAGAAAGGGGCGTAATTCACCCCTCCACTTT	CASSPQPGQGRKGRNSPLHF
NA	TRBV6-5	TRBJ1-1	NA	TGTGCCAGCAGTTACTCGCAGGGCGGCTCGAGCACTGAAGCTTTCTTT	CASSYSQGGSSTEAFF
once	TRBV30	TRBJ2-7	TRBD2	TGTGCCTGGAGTGTGGGGACTAGTAAAAACGAGCAGTACTTC	CAWSVGTSKNEQYF
NA	TRBV7-3	TRBJ2-1	TRBD2	TGTGCCAGCAGCTTATGGGGTCGCGGGGGAACGAACAATGAGCAGTTCTTC	CASSLWGRGGTNNEQFF
NA	TRBV15	TRBJ1-1	TRBD1	TGTGCCACCAGCAGACCGACAGGGGACACTGAAGCTTTCTTT	CATSRPTGDTEAFF
NA	TRBV28	TRBJ2-7	TRBD1	TGTGCCAGCAGTTCAAACCGGGACAGGGGCTCCTACGAGCAGTACTTC	CASSSNRDRGSYEQYF
NA	TRBV9	TRBJ1-1	NA	TGTGCCAGCAGCGTAGGTGGACACCAGAACACTGAAGCTTTCTTT	CASSVGGHQNTEAFF
NA	TRBV4-1	TRBJ1-4	TRBD1	TGCGCCAGCAGCCAAGTTTGGGCCGGGACAGGTGAAAAACTGTTTTTT	CASSQVWAGTGEKLFF
once	TRBV10-1	TRBJ1-1	NA	TGCGCCAGCAGTGAGGTCGAACAGCCGAACACTGAAGCTTTCTTT	CASSEVEQPNTEAFF
once	TRBV25-1	TRBJ2-7	TRBD1	TGTGCCAGCAGGAACGACAGGGGGCGGAAGGGTACCTACGAGCAGTACTTC	CASRNDRGRKGTYEQYF
NA	TRBV7-2	TRBJ2-3	TRBD2	TGTGCCAGCAGCCAACCCGGGGGGGGCCCTAGCACAGATACGCAGTATTTT	CASSQPGGGPSTDTQYF
NA	TRBV7-2	TRBJ1-5	NA	TGTGCCAGCAGCTTAAGGGGGTGGGATCAGCCCCAGCATTTT	CASSLRGWDQPQHF
NA	TRBV19	TRBJ1-2	NA	TGTGCCAGTAGTAGTTCGGGGAAAGACCGTGCGGGCTACACCTTC	CASSSSGKDRAGYTF
NA	TRBV28	TRBJ2-7	NA	TGTGCCAGCAGTCTGACAGGATCCTACGAGCAGTACTTC	CASSLTGSYEQYF
NA	TRBV5-6	TRBJ1-5	NA	TGTGCCAGCAGTCCTCTTGCGGGGCCTGGCAATCAGCCCCAGCATTTT	CASSPLAGPGNQPQHF
few	TRBV5-6	TRBJ2-5	TRBD1	TGTGCCAGCAGCTGGACAGGGAGGTTCCAAGAGACCCAGTACTTC	CASSWTGRFQETQYF
NA	TRBV30	TRBJ1-3	NA	TGTGCCTGGAGTGACACGCTAGTCACCCCTTCTGGAAACACCATATATTTT	CAWSDTLVTPSGNTIYF
NA	TRBV6-1	TRBJ2-2	NA	TGTGCCAGCAGTGAAAGGTACGGCTTCGGGAGGGAGCTGTTTTTT	CASSERYGFGRELFF
NA	TRBV6-1	TRBJ2-7	NA	TGTGCCAGCAGTGAAGGCCCACAGGGTTCGTATTCCTACGAGCAGTACTTC	CASSEGPQGSYSYEQYF
once	TRBV27	TRBJ2-5	TRBD2	TGTGCCAGCAGTTTATCACTAGCGGGGGGGGAGACCCAGTACTTC	CASSLSLAGGETQYF
NA	TRBV27	TRBJ2-5	NA	TGTGCCAGCAGGAGGCCCACTGACCGCCAAGAGACCCAGTACTTC	CASRRPTDRQETQYF
NA	TRBV4-1	TRBJ1-1	NA	TGCGCCAGCAGCCAAGACCCCCACCTCAACAGGGAGGGAAACACTGAAGCTTTCTTT	CASSQDPHLNREGNTEAFF
NA	TRBV7-6	TRBJ1-1	NA	TGTGCCAGCAGCCCACCCTCGATCGGACACCTGAACACTGAAGCTTTCTTT	CASSPPSIGHLNTEAFF
NA	TRBV5-5	TRBJ1-4	NA	TGTGCCAGCAGCTTGGAGGGGTCTGTAACTAATGAAAAACTGTTTTTT	CASSLEGSVTNEKLFF
NA	TRBV7-2	TRBJ1-2	TRBD1	TGTGCCAGCAGCTTAGACCGGGACAGGGGGCTTTGGGTGAATGGCTACACCTTC	CASSLDRDRGLWVNGYTF